This T cell receptor (beta chain) derives from a study of graft-versus-host responses after intestinal transplantation. Study-wide points: The recipient marrow held GvH clones, and some of them showed up first in ileum or blood.

The data were produced by immunoSEQ multiplex PCR, yet TCRdb's version contains in-frame clones alone and is incomplete. This sample has under 90,000 clones, with 92% found just once. CDR1 is SGDLS and CDR2 is YYNGEE in the germline V gene. Between the trimmed V and J ends, which lost 0 bases and 3 bases, there was a span of 7 bases. The CDR3 extends over 13 amino acids. As for this clone: Its antigen remains unknown.

This chain uses TRBV9 with TRBJ2-7, with D unresolved. The sequences come from PBMCs, collected 98 days after intestinal transplantation. The sequence came from a human patient who received an intestinal transplant, so some T cells may come from the graft donor. The chain's CDR3 is CASSVDPGYEQYF. CDR3 DNA sequence: TGTGCCAGCAGCGTAGATCCGGGCTACGAGCAGTACTTC. Full variable domain (remainder filled in from reference TRBV9 and TRBJ2-7): DSGVTQTPKHLITATGQRVTLRCSPRSGDLSVYWYQQSLDQGLQFLIQYYNGEERAKGNILERFSAQQFPDLHSELNLSSLELGDSALYFCASSVDPGYEQYFGPGTRLTVT.